This TCR beta chain was identified during a study of T cell responses to AZD1222 COVID-19 vaccine. General study points: Spike-spanning, vaccine-associated CD4 TCRs were dominant at 160-218 and 743-854.

Germline V gene data show CDR1 as SNHLY and CDR2 as FYNNEI. The CDR3 has 16 amino acids. V lost 6 bases, J lost 3 bases, and 20 bases lay in between. Assay used: immunoSEQ multiplex PCR; TCRdb lists only in-frame clones, some missing. The sample has about 100,000 clones, about 90% seen once. In its sample, this clone was seen a few times. The antigen is undetermined. This TCR came from an adult in good health. The V call is TRBV2, the J call TRBJ1-2; D gene uncertain. The sequencing here drew on peripheral blood, taken on day 0 of AZD1222 vaccination. The CDR3 reads CASSPIEQPKHYGYTF. CDR3 DNA: TGTGCCAGCAGCCCGATAGAGCAACCCAAACACTATGGCTACACCTTC.